This T cell receptor beta chain came from a study of CD8+CD57+ T cells in acquired aplastic anemia. Study summary: Roughly 3 ug was the average amount of DNA from sorted CD4+ and CD8+ cells.

TCR beta VDJ and CDR3 profiling used genomic DNA as template. TCRdb redid the calling of the reads with MiXCR, one entry per CDR3 protein. The data contain around 230,000 distinct CDR3 sequences, over 55% of them singletons. The V end lost 0 bases, the J end lost 12 bases, and 6 bases lay between the germline ends. Germline V CDR1 and CDR2: MNHEY, SVGAGI. The CDR3 runs to 12 residues. Sequencing was carried out using sorted CD4+, CD8+, or CD8+CD57+ T cells (not recorded which) from PBMCs. The sequence was obtained from a human donor in good health. The V gene is TRBV6-5, the J gene TRBJ1-6, with D perhaps TRBD1 (5 bases). CDR3 in DNA: TGTGCCAGCAGTTACTCGCAGGGACCCCTCCACTTT. This translates into CASSYSQGPLHF.